This T cell receptor beta chain was retrieved from a study of T-cell memory formation after mild COVID-19 (dated by TCRdb to the early 2020s). Regarding the study in general: Most TCR sequence clusters were specific to one of the two donors. In a couple of donors, T-cell clones that expanded and contracted after mild COVID-19 were tracked by sequencing TCRalpha and TCRbeta repertoires over time. Two young, previously healthy adult volunteers, one female and one male, were included in the cohort.

TCRdb records Illumina NovaSeq 6000 as the sequencer. Using 5'RACE with constant-segment primers, TCRalpha and TCRbeta cDNA libraries were constructed, with sample barcodes and unique molecular identifiers added in the process. RNA was extracted from every sample with Trizol reagent. The libraries were amplified in two PCR steps, and the second step added a second sample barcode and Illumina TruSeq adapters. Sequencing of libraries was performed on an Illumina NovaSeq with 2 x 150 bp paired-end reads. As for the authors' bioinformatics: With migec v1.2.7, reads were demultiplexed and then collapsed into UMI-guided consensus sequences. With mixcr v2.1.11, UMI consensuses were aligned to TRA and TRB V and J templates and assembled into clonotypes. A clonotype was counted as expanded or contracted only when both edgeR and NoisET called the clonotype significant, with the noise models trained on biological replicates. For edgeR calls, a false discovery rate-adjusted p below 0.01 and a log2 fold-change threshold of 1 were applied. As an exploratory analysis of dynamics, max-normalized trajectories of the 1000 most abundant clonotypes were examined with PCA combined with hierarchical clustering. Separately sequenced CD4+ and CD8+ repertoires were used to assign the CD4 or CD8 phenotype of responding clones. The public reads were reanalyzed by TCRdb: fastp trimming at Q25, MiXCR alignment, in-frame beta chains only. Here each entry gathers all rows of one CDR3 protein and keeps the most common genes and DNA. TCRdb's processing, not the authors', yielded these V and J calls. The sample table contains roughly 310,000 distinct CDR3 sequences; only one count was recorded for about 15% of them. Approximately 20% of the sample goes to the ten largest clones.

In regard to this clonotype: Its antigen is currently not known. It has no much larger one-base neighbor in the sample; base qualities were not kept.

From the cysteine up to the phenylalanine, the CDR3 has a length of 15 residues. Only the CDR3 part of the read is kept: 45 bases, read in frame from the first base. The trim is 1 base for V and 2 bases for J, with a gap of 6 bases between the germline ends. CDR1 MNHNS and CDR2 SASEGT are derived from the germline V gene. Study-wide conclusions, independent of this receptor: Contracting CD4+ clones appeared mostly in the CM and EM memory subsets, whereas CD8+ clones were enriched in EMRA. Some responding clones were detected in pre-infection memory, which suggested that pre-existing cross-reactive memory T cells had joined the SARS-CoV-2 response. Whether the second-wave clones peaking on day 37 were SARS-CoV-2 specific was not confirmed. Only two mild cases were covered by the study, and larger cohorts that include severe cases with pre-infection samples were considered necessary. Clones that contracted from day 15 to 85 showed balanced CD4/CD8 phenotypes, whereas a second wave of clones that expanded from day 15 to 37 leaned towards CD4+.

Ficoll-Paque density gradient centrifugation was the method used to isolate PBMCs. Sequenced sample: PBMCs or a T cell subset sorted from them (not recorded which). Recombination linked TRBV6-1 to TRBJ2-6; the D gene identity is not certain. The sequence derives from a man aged 18 to 29 who had mild COVID-19 (a few samples of this study predate the infection). The sample titles of this study are shuffled in the database, so cell type and time point are left out; the donor was told from shared clones. CDR3 protein: CASSEVGTGANVLTF. The DNA sequence follows: TGTGCCAGCAGTGAAGTGGGTACTGGGGCCAACGTCCTGACTTTC.